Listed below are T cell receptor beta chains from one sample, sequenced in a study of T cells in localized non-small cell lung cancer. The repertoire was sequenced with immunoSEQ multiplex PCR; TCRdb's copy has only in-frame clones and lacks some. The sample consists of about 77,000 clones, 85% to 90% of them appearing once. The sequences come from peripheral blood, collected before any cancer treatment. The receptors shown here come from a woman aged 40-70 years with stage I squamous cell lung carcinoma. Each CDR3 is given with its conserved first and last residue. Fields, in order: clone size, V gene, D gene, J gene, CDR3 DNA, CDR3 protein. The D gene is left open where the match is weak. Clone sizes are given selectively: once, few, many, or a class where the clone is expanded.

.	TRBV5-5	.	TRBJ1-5	TGTGCCAGCAGCTTGGCGGGGGGTGGAAATCAGCCCCAGCATTTT	CASSLAGGGNQPQHF
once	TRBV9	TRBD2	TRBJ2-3	TGTGCCAGCAGCCCCAGACTAGCGGGGGGGGCAGATACGCAGTATTTT	CASSPRLAGGADTQYF
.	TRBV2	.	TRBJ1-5	TGTGCCAGCAGTGAATCCGGGCAGAGAAACAATCAGCCCCAGCATTTT	CASSESGQRNNQPQHF
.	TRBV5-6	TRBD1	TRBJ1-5	TGTGCCAGCAGCTTATTACAGGGGGCGAGTTCTGAGCCCCAGCATTTT	CASSLLQGASSEPQHF
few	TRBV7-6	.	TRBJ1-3	TGTGCCAGCAGCGTGCCAGGGTCTGGAAACACCATATATTTT	CASSVPGSGNTIYF
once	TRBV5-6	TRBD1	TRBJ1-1	TGTGCCAGCAGTCGACCGGGACAGGGAAGACCGGACACTGAAGCTTTCTTT	CASSRPGQGRPDTEAFF
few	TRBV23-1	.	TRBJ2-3	TGCGCCAGGAGACCCCCGGACAGCTTCACAGATACGCAGTATTTT	CARRPPDSFTDTQYF
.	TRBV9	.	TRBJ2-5	TGTGCCAGCACCCCAGGGGCGGGGGTACCGGGGGAGACCCAGTACTTC	CASTPGAGVPGETQYF
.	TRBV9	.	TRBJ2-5	TGTGCCAGCAGCGCCCAGAGGGGTCGGGAGACCCAGTACTTC	CASSAQRGRETQYF
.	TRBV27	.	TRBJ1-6	TGTGCCAGCAGTTTATCGGATTCTGCCAATTCACCCCTCCACTTT	CASSLSDSANSPLHF
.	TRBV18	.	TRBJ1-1	TGTGCCAGCTCATCACAGGAGGGTGGAGGCACTGAAGCTTTCTTT	CASSSQEGGGTEAFF
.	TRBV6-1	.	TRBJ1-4	TGTGCCAGCAGTGAGGCCAGGGGTAATGAAAAACTGTTTTTT	CASSEARGNEKLFF
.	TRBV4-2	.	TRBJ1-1	TGTGCCAGCAGCCAAGGCGGCCCCCTAGAAGCTTTCTTT	CASSQGGPLEAFF
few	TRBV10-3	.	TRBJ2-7	TGTGCCATCAGTGAGTCCGCGAGTAACTACGAGCAGTACTTC	CAISESASNYEQYF
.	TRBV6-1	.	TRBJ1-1	TGTGCCAGCAGCACCGCTGAAGCTTTCTTT	CASSTAEAFF
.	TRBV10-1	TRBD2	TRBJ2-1	TGCGCCAGCAGTGATCGCCCTAGCGGTAATGAGCAGTTCTTC	CASSDRPSGNEQFF
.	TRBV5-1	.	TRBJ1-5	TGCGCCAGCAGCCGGGACCCCCAGGAGGGTCAGCCCCAGCATTTT	CASSRDPQEGQPQHF
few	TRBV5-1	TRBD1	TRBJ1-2	TGCGCCAGCAGCTTGGCCGGGACAGGGGGCGAGGGCTACACCTTC	CASSLAGTGGEGYTF
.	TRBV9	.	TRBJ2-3	TGTGCCAGCAGCGTAGCATCAGGGGCGCTGACAGATACGCAGTATTTT	CASSVASGALTDTQYF